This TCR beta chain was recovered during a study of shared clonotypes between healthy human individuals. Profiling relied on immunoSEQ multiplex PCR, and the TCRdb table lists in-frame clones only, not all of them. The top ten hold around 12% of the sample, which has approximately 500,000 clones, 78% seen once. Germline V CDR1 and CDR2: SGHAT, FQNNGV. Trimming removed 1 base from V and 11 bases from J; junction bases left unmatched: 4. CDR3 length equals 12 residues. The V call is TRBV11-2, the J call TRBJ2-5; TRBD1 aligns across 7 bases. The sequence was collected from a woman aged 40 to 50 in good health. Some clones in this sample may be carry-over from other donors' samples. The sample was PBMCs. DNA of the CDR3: TGTGCCAGCAGCTTAGGACAGGGAAGGCAGTACTTC. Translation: CASSLGQGRQYF. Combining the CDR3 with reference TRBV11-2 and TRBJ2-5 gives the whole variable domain EAGVAQSPRYKIIEKRQSVAFWCNPISGHATLYWYQQILGQGPKLLIQFQNNGVVDDSQLPKDRFSAERLKGVDSTLKIQPAKLEDSAVYLCASSLGQGRQYFGPGTRLLVL.